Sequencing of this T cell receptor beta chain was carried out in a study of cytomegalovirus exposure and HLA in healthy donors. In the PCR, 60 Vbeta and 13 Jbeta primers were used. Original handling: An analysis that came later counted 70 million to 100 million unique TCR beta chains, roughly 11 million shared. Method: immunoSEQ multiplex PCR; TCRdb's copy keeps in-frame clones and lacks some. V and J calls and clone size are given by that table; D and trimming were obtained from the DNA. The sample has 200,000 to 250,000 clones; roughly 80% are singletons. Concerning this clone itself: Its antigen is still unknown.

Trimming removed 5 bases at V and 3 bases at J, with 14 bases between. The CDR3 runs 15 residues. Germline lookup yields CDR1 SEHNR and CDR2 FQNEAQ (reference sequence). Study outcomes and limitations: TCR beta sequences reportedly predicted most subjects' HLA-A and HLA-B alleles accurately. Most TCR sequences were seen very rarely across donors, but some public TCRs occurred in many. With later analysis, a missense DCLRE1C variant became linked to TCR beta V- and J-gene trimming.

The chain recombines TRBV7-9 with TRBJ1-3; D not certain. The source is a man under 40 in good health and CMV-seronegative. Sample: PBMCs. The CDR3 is CASSLYSRGGNTIYF. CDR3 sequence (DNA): TGTGCCAGCAGCCTCTATTCCCGAGGTGGAAACACCATATATTTT.